This T cell receptor beta chain originates from a study of shared T cell receptors in the human thymus. Data came from immunoSEQ multiplex PCR; TCRdb stores just in-frame clones and leaves some out. The sample has hundreds of thousands of clones, approximately 88% seen once. This clone was counted once. Germline-derived CDR1 and CDR2 are SGDLS and YYNGEE. The V and J ends lost 3 bases and 3 bases, in that order; junction bases with no gene match: 10. This CDR3 comprises 16 residues. The data also belong to a second study, concerning human thymus T cells. This second study says: Samples came from healthy Finnish infants during open corrective cardiac surgery. Thymic repertoires from unrelated individuals overlapped highly, related research reported.

This chain joins TRBV9 and TRBJ2-7; TRBD2 matches at 9 bases. This sequence originates from a boy in the first two years of life with a congenital heart defect. Sequencing used thymocytes. As DNA, the CDR3 is TGTGCCAGCAGCGGGGGGCCCGGGACTAGCCTCTACGAGCAGTACTTC. Translation gives CASSGGPGTSLYEQYF.